This TCR beta chain was recovered during a study of PD-L1 blockade in urothelial cancer. Whole-study context: Specimens of blood held a median count of about 150,000 T cells.

Indicated time point: peripheral blood 6 weeks after treatment start. This CDR3 has 14 residues. J gave up 7 bases and V 6 bases, and 6 bases lay outside the gene matches. CDR1 and CDR2 (germline): ENHRY, SYGVKD. Some clones are missing from TCRdb's copy, which holds only in-frame ones; the method was immunoSEQ multiplex PCR. The sample includes some 40,000 clones, 91% of them seen just once. The TCR comes from a man between 70 and 80 years old with urothelial cancer. V gene TRBV10-3 combines with J gene TRBJ2-3; the match to TRBD1 covers 11 bases. The source material was PBMCs, sampled around atezolizumab (anti-PD-L1) treatment. CDR3 loop: CAIRRGQGENTQYF. CDR3 coding DNA: TGTGCCATCAGGCGGGGACAGGGGGAAAATACGCAGTATTTT.